A selection of T cell receptor beta chains follows, all from one sample in a study of radiation and T cells in renal cell carcinoma. TCRdb's copy holds only in-frame clones and misses some; the assay was immunoSEQ multiplex PCR. The table has 100,000 to 150,000 clones, roughly 80% seen once. Sequences were derived from blood, sampled from a patient whose treatment included radiotherapy and nephrectomy. Every receptor here comes from a woman aged 60-75 years with renal cell carcinoma. CDR3s include the opening cysteine and the closing phenylalanine or tryptophan. D genes are given only for firm matches. Expanded clones get a size class; other rows say once, few or many, or leave the size out.

j_call	clone_size	v_call	d_call	cdr3_nt	cdr3_aa
TRBJ1-5	-	TRBV6-5	-	TGTGCCTGCGAGGATGGGACTATTAGCAATCAGCCCCAGCATTTT	CACEDGTISNQPQHF
TRBJ1-5	-	TRBV28	-	TGTGCCAGCAGTTTAGTAGGGGGGCGCAATCAGCCCCAGCATTTT	CASSLVGGRNQPQHF
TRBJ1-1	-	TRBV6-1	TRBD1	TGTGCCAGCACGCCGACAGGGGTGAACACTGAAGCTTTCTTT	CASTPTGVNTEAFF
TRBJ2-7	-	TRBV28	TRBD1	TGTGCCAGCAGTACTAGCCACAGGGGGATCTTGTACGAGCAGTACTTC	CASSTSHRGILYEQYF
TRBJ1-1	-	TRBV5-6	TRBD1	TGTGCCAGCAGCTTCAGGTATACAGGGGCGAGGACTGAAGCTTTCTTT	CASSFRYTGARTEAFF
TRBJ2-7	-	TRBV27	TRBD1	TGTGCCAGCAGTCCAGGGGGCTATAAGCTTTACGAGCAGTACTTC	CASSPGGYKLYEQYF
TRBJ1-2	-	TRBV19	TRBD1	TGTGCCAGTAGTCCAAGCACCGGGACAGCCTTCTATGGCTACACCTTC	CASSPSTGTAFYGYTF
TRBJ2-5	-	TRBV19	TRBD1	TGTGCCAGTACTAAAGGGACAGGGGGAGCCGGGGCCCAGTACTTC	CASTKGTGGAGAQYF
TRBJ1-5	-	TRBV2	-	TGTGCCAGCAGGGGTGACCCTAGCAATCAGCCCCAGCATTTT	CASRGDPSNQPQHF
TRBJ1-3	-	TRBV28	TRBD1	TGTGCCACCTTAACAGGGGAAATCGCTGGAAACACCATATATTTT	CATLTGEIAGNTIYF
TRBJ1-2	-	TRBV9	-	TGTGCCAGCAGCGTATCAGGGAACTATGGCTACACCTTC	CASSVSGNYGYTF
TRBJ2-3	-	TRBV19	-	TGTGCCAGTAGTGCGGACGGGATCATGAATACGCAGTATTTT	CASSADGIMNTQYF
TRBJ2-6	-	TRBV28	-	TGTGCCAGCAGGTCCCCGACAGGTTTCATCTCTGGGGCCAACGTCCTGACTTTC	CASRSPTGFISGANVLTF
TRBJ1-4	few	TRBV9	-	TGTGCCAGCAGTGGTATGGGGGCAACTAATGAAAAACTGTTTTTT	CASSGMGATNEKLFF
TRBJ1-3	once	TRBV7-2	-	TGTGCCAGCAGCTCCTCCGGCGCCCGGGCTGGAAACACCATATATTTT	CASSSSGARAGNTIYF
TRBJ1-6	-	TRBV9	TRBD1	TGTGCCAGCAGCGTCCTGACAGGGAATAATTCACCCCTCCACTTT	CASSVLTGNNSPLHF
TRBJ1-1	-	TRBV4-3	-	TGCGCCAGCAGCCAAAAGGAGGGTGTCGGAGCTTTCTTT	CASSQKEGVGAFF
TRBJ1-6	-	TRBV21-1	-	TGTGCCAGCAGCAAGTATCCTCGGGGGGGGATTAGTTCACCCCTCCACTTT	CASSKYPRGGISSPLHF
TRBJ2-7	-	TRBV11-3	-	TGTGCCAGCAGCTTAGGCCCCTCGCCACCCTACGAGCAGTACTTC	CASSLGPSPPYEQYF
TRBJ2-7	-	TRBV7-2	TRBD2	TGTGCCAGCAGCTCTAGTAGCGGGGGCTACGAGCAGTACTTC	CASSSSSGGYEQYF
TRBJ1-2	-	TRBV6-1	-	TGTGCCAGCAGTGAAAGGGGTCAGGGTGGGTACTATGGCTACACCTTC	CASSERGQGGYYGYTF
TRBJ2-7	-	TRBV4-1	TRBD1	TGCGCCAGCAGCCGAGTCAGGGGGTACGAGCAGTACTTC	CASSRVRGYEQYF
TRBJ1-2	-	TRBV2	-	TGTGCCAGCAGTGAAGAGGGCTCCAATTTCTATGGCTACACCTTC	CASSEEGSNFYGYTF
TRBJ1-3	-	TRBV9	-	TGTGCCAGCAGCGTAGGTGGGGGGCAGTTCTCTGGAAACACCATATATTTT	CASSVGGGQFSGNTIYF
TRBJ2-3	-	TRBV6-5	-	TGTGCCAGCAGTTACTCGTGGGGGCCGTCGGCAGATACGCAGTATTTT	CASSYSWGPSADTQYF
TRBJ1-1	few	TRBV11-3	-	TGTGCCAGCAGCTTTGCTAGGGGGGGGCTCGCGTTT	CASSFARGGLAF
TRBJ1-3	-	TRBV7-9	-	TGTGCCAGCAGCTCGAGGGGAGGGGTCGGAAACACCATATATTTT	CASSSRGGVGNTIYF
TRBJ1-2	few	TRBV10-3	-	TGTGCCATCAGTGAGGACCTTAACTATGGCTACACCTTC	CAISEDLNYGYTF
TRBJ1-1	-	TRBV6-6	-	TGTGCCAGCAGTTACACATTACTGACTGAAGCTTTCTTT	CASSYTLLTEAFF
TRBJ1-2	-	TRBV30	TRBD1	TGTGCCTGGAGTCCAAAATCGCTCACCGGGACAGCTAACTATGGCTACACCTTC	CAWSPKSLTGTANYGYTF
TRBJ2-7	-	TRBV29-1	-	TGCAGCGTTGTGGCAGGGTCATCCGAGCAGTACTTC	CSVVAGSSEQYF
TRBJ2-3	-	TRBV7-2	-	TGTGCCAGCAGCTTAGGAGGGGCGCAGTCAGATACGCAGTATTTT	CASSLGGAQSDTQYF
TRBJ1-2	-	TRBV28	-	TGTGCCAGCAGTTGGGCAGCATCCCTTGACTATGGCTACACCTTC	CASSWAASLDYGYTF
TRBJ2-7	-	TRBV2	-	TGTGCCAGCAGTGAAAGCTCGCGGGGACCCCAGTACGAGCAGTACTTC	CASSESSRGPQYEQYF
TRBJ1-5	-	TRBV6-6	-	TGTGCCAGCAGTGGCCTCGGGGGCTGGGAGCCCCAGCATTTT	CASSGLGGWEPQHF
TRBJ1-2	-	TRBV7-9	-	TGTGCCAGCAGCTTACCAGGGACGGATGGCTACACCTTC	CASSLPGTDGYTF
TRBJ1-5	once	TRBV2	-	TGTGCCAGCAGTCCCAACAGGGTCGGTAGCAATCAGCCCCAGCATTTT	CASSPNRVGSNQPQHF
TRBJ2-3	-	TRBV7-2	-	TGTGCCAGCAGCTCGGACACGGGCACAGATACGCAGTATTTT	CASSSDTGTDTQYF
TRBJ2-7	-	TRBV6-1	-	TGTGCCAGCAGCGTCGAGTACTTC	CASSVEYF
TRBJ1-4	-	TRBV7-2	-	TGTGCCAGCAGCTTCGCTCGGGAAAAACTGTTTTTT	CASSFAREKLFF
TRBJ1-1	few	TRBV4-2	-	TGTGCCAGCAGCCAACAGGTGGTGATGAACACTGAAGCTTTCTTT	CASSQQVVMNTEAFF